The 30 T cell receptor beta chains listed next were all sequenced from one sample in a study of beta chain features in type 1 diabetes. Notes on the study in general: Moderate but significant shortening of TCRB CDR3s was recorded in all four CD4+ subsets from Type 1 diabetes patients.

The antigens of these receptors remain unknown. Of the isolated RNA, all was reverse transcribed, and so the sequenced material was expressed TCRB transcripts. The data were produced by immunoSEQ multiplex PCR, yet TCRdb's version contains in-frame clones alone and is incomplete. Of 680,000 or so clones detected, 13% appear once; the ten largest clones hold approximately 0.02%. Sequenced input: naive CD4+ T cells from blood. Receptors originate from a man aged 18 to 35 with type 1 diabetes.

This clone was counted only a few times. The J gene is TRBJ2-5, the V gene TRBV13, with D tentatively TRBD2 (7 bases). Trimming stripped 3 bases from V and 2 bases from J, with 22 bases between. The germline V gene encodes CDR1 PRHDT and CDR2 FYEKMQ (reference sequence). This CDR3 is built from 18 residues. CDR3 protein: CASSFPLAGAGGQETQYF. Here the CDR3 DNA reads TGTGCCAGCAGCTTCCCTCTGGCGGGGGCCGGGGGACAAGAGACCCAGTACTTC.

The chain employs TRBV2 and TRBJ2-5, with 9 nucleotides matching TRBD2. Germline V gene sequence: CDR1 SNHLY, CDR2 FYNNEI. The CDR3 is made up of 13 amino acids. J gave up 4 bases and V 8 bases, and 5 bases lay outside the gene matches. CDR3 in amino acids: CASRSGGGETQYF. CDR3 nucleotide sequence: TGTGCCAGCCGTAGCGGGGGAGGAGAGACCCAGTACTTC.

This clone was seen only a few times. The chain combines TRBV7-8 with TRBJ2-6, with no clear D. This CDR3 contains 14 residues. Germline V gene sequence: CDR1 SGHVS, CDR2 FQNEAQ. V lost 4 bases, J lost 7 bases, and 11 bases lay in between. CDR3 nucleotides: TGTGCCAGCAGCTCCGTCGGTTCAGCCAACGTCCTGACTTTC. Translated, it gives CASSSVGSANVLTF.

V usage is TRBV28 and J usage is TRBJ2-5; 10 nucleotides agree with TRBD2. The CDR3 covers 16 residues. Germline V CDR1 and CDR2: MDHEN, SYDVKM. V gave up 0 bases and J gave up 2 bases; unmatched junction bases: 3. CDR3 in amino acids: CASSLWLAGEQETQYF. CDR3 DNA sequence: TGTGCCAGCAGTTTATGGCTAGCGGGGGAACAAGAGACCCAGTACTTC. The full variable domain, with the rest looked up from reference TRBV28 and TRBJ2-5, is DVKVTQSSRYLVKRTGEKVFLECVQDMDHENMFWYRQDPGLGLRLIYFSYDVKMKEKGDIPEGYSVSREKKERFSLILESASTNQTSMYLCASSLWLAGEQETQYFGPGTRLLVL.

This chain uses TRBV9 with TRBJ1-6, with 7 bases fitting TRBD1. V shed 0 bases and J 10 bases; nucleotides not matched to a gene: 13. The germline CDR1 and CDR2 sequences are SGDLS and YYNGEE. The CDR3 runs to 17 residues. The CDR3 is CASSVGGQLPDWSPLHF. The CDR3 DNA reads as TGTGCCAGCAGCGTAGGGGGACAGCTCCCGGATTGGTCACCCCTCCACTTT.

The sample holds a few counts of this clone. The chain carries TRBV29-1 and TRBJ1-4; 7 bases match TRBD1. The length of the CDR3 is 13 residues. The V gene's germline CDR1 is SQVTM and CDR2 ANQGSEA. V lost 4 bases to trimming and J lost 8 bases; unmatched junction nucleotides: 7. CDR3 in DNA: TGCAGCGTTGCCGACAGGGTCGGGGAAAAACTGTTTTTT. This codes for CSVADRVGEKLFF.

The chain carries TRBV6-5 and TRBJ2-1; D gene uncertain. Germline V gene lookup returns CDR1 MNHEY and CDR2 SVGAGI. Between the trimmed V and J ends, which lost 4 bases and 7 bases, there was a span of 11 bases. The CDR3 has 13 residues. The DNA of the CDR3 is TGTGCCAGCAGTTTGAGCGTAGATAATGAGCAGTTCTTC. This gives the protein CASSLSVDNEQFF.

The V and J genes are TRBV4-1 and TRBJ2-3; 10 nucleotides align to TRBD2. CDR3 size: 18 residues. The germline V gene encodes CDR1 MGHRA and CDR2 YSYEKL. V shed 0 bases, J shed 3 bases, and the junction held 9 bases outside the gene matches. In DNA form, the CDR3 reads TGCGCCAGCAGCCAAGAATCAAGCGGGGGGGCCATGACAGATACGCAGTATTTT. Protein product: CASSQESSGGAMTDTQYF.

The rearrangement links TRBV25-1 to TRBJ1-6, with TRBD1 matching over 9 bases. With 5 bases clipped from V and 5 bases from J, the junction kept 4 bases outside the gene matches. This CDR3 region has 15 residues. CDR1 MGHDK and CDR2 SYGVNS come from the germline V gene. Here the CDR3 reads CASSPRDRDNSPLHF. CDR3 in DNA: TGTGCCAGCAGTCCCCGGGACAGGGATAATTCACCCCTCCACTTT.

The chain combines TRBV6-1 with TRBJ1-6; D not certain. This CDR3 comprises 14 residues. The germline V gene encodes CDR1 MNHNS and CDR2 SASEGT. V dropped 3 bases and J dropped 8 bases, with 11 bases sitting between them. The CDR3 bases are TGTGCCAGCAGTGATACCCAATCCTATTCACCCCTCCACTTT. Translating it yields CASSDTQSYSPLHF.

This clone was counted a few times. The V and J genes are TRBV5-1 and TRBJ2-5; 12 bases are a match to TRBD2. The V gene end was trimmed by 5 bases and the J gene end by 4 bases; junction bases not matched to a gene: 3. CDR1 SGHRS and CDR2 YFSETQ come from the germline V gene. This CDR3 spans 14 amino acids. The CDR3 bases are TGCGCCAGCAGTTCGACTAGCGGGGGAGAGACCCAGTACTTC. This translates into CASSSTSGGETQYF.

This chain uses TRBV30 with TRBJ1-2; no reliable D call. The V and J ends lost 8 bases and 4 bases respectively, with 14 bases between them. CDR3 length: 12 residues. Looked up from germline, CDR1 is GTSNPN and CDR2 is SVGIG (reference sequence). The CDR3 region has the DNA TGTGCCCTAGAGGCGACTCGCTATGGCTACACCTTC. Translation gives CALEATRYGYTF.

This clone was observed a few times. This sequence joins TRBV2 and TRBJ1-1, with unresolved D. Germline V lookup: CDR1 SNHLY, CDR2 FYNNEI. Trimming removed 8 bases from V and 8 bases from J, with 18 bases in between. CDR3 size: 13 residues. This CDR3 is CASGFDLLVEAFF. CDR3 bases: TGTGCCAGCGGCTTTGATCTCCTCGTGGAAGCTTTCTTT.

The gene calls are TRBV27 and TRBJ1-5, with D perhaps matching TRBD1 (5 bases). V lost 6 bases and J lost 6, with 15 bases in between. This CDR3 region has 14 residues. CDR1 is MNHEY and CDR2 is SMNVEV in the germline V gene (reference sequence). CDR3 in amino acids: CASSLLGAAQPQHF. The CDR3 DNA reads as TGTGCCAGCAGCCTTCTCGGGGCGGCTCAGCCCCAGCATTTT.

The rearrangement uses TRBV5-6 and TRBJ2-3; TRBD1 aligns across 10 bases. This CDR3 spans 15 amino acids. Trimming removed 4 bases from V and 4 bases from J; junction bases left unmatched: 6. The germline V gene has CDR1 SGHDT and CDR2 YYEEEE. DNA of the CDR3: TGTGCCAGCAGCCCGGGACAGGGGACCGCAGATACGCAGTATTTT. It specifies CASSPGQGTADTQYF.

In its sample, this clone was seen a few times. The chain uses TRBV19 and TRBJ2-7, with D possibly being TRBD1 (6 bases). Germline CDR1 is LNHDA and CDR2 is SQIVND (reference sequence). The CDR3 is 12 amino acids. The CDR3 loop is CATGTPSYEQYF. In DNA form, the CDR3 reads TGTGCTACCGGGACACCTTCCTACGAGCAGTACTTC. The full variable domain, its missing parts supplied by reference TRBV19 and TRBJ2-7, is DGGITQSPKYLFRKEGQNVTLSCEQNLNHDAMYWYRQDPGQGLRLIYYSQIVNDFQKGDIAEGYSVSREKKESFPLTVTSAQKNPTAFYLCATGTPSYEQYFGPGTRLTVT.

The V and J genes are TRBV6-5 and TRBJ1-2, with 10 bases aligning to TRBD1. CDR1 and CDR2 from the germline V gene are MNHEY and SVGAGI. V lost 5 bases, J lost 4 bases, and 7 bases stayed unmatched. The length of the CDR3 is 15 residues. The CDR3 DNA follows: TGTGCCAGCAGTCCACCGGGACAGGGGAGCTATGGCTACACCTTC. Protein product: CASSPPGQGSYGYTF.

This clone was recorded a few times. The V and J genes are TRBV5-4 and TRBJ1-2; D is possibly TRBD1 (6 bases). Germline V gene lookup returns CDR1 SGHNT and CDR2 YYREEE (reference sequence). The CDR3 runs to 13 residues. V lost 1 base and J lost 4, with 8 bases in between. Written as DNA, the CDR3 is TGTGCCAGCAGCTTGCAACAGGGCTATGGCTACACCTTC. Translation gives CASSLQQGYGYTF.

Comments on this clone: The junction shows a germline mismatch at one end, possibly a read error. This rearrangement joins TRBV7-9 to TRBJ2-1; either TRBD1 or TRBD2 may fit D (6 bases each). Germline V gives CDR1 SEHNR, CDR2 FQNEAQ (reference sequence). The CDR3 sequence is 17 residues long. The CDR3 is CDSSSIKGGAGAHEQFF. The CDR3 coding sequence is TGTGACAGCAGCTCCATAAAAGGAGGGGCAGGGGCCCATGAGCAGTTCTTC. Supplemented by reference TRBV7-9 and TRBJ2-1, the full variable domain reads DTGVSQNPRHKITKRGQNVTFRCDPISEHNRLYWYRQTLGQGPEFLTYFQNEAQLEKSRLLSDRFSAERPKGSFSTLEIQRTEQGDSAMYLCDSSSIKGGAGAHEQFFGPGTRLTVL.

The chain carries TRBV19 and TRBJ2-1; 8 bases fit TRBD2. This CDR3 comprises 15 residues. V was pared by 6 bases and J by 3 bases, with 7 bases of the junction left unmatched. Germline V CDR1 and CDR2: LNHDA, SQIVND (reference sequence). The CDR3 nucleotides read TGTGCCAGTAGCCCGGGGGGGCTGATCTACAATGAGCAGTTCTTC. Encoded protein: CASSPGGLIYNEQFF. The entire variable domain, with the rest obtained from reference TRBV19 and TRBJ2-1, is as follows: DGGITQSPKYLFRKEGQNVTLSCEQNLNHDAMYWYRQDPGQGLRLIYYSQIVNDFQKGDIAEGYSVSREKKESFPLTVTSAQKNPTAFYLCASSPGGLIYNEQFFGPGTRLTVL.

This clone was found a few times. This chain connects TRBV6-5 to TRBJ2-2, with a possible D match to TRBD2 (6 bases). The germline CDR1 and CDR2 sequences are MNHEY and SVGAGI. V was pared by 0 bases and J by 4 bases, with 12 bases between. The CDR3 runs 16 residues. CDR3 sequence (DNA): TGTGCCAGCAGTTACTCTTCATCGGGGGTCACCGGGGAGCTGTTTTTT. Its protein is CASSYSSSGVTGELFF.

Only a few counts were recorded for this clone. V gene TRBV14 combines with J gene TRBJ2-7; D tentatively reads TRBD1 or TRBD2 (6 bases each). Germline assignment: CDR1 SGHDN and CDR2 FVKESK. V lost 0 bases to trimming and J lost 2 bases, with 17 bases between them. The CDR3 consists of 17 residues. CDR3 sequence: CASSQDGLEGGPYEQYF. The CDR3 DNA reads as TGTGCCAGCAGCCAAGATGGGTTAGAGGGGGGTCCCTACGAGCAGTACTTC.

Here the CDR3 DNA reads TGTGCCAGCTCACCAGAAGATTGGCGGGAGCTGTTTTTT. Residues: CASSPEDWRELFF. The chain employs TRBV18 and TRBJ2-2; D remains unclear. This CDR3 contains 13 residues. Germline-derived CDR1 and CDR2 are KGHSH and LQKENI. V was cut by 2 bases and J by 9 bases, with 10 bases left in between.

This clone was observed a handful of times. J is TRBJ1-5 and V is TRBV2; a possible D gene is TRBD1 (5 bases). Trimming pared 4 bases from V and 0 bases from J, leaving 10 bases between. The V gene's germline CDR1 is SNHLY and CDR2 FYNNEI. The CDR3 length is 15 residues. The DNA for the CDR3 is TGTGCCAGCAGTGTGGACACCTATAGCAATCAGCCCCAGCATTTT. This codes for CASSVDTYSNQPQHF.

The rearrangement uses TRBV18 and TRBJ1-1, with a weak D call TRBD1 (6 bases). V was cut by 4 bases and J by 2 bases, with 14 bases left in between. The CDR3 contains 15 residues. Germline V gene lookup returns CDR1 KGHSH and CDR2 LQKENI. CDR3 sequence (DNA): TGTGCCAGCTCACAAACAGGGTTGAGCAACACTGAAGCTTTCTTT. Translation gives CASSQTGLSNTEAFF.

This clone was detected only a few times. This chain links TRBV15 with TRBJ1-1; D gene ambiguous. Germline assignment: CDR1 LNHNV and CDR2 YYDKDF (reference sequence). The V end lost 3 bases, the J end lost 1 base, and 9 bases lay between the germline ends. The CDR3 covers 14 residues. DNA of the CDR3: TGTGCCACCAGCAGGGTCAGGCAGAACACTGAAGCTTTCTTT. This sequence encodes CATSRVRQNTEAFF.

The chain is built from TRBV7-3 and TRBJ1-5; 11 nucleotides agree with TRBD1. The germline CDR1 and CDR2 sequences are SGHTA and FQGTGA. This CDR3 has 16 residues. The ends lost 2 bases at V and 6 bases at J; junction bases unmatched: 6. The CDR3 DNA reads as TGTGCCAGCAGCTTAGGCGGAGGGACAGGGGGTCAGCCCCAGCATTTT. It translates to CASSLGGGTGGQPQHF.

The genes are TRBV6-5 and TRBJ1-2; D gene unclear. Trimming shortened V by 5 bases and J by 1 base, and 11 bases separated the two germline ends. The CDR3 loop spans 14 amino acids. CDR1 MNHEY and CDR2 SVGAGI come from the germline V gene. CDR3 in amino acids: CASSEEMVNYGYTF. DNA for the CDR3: TGTGCCAGCAGTGAAGAGATGGTTAACTATGGCTACACCTTC.

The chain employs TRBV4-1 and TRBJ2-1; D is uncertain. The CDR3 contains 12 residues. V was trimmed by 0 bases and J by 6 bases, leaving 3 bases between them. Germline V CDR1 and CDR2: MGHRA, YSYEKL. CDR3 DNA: TGCGCCAGCAGCCAAGATGTCAATGAGCAGTTCTTC. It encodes CASSQDVNEQFF.

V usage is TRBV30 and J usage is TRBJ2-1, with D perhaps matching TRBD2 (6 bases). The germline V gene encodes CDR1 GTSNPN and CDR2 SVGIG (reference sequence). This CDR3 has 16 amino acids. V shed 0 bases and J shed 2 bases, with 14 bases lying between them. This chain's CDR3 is CAWSVLEGLPYNEQFF. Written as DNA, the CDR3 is TGTGCCTGGAGTGTACTGGAGGGCCTACCCTACAATGAGCAGTTCTTC.